These T cell receptor beta chains were read from a single sample in a study of cytomegalovirus exposure and HLA in healthy donors. The table came from immunoSEQ multiplex PCR; TCRdb's copy has only in-frame clones and leaves some out. Of about 150,000 clones listed, just under 75% are singletons. The sequenced sample consisted of PBMCs. These receptor sequences come from a woman under 30 in good health and CMV-seronegative. Both conserved end residues are part of each CDR3. D genes are given only for firm matches. Size is stated for part of the rows, as once, few or many counts, or as a class when the clone is expanded.

v_call	clone_size	j_call	d_call	cdr3_nt	cdr3_aa
TRBV2	few	TRBJ2-3	TRBD1	TGTGCCAGCAGTTTGACAGGGGGGATCACAGATACGCAGTATTTT	CASSLTGGITDTQYF
TRBV20-1	NA	TRBJ1-4	NA	TGCAGTGCTAGGACAGATGGAAAACTGTTTTTT	CSARTDGKLFF
TRBV27	NA	TRBJ2-7	TRBD1	TGTGCCAGCAGTCCGTACCCCGGGACAGGGCGGTACGAGCAGTACTTC	CASSPYPGTGRYEQYF
TRBV28	NA	TRBJ2-1	TRBD1	TGTGCCAGCAGTACCCATTCGACAGGGACCTACAATGAGCAGTTCTTC	CASSTHSTGTYNEQFF
TRBV7-2	NA	TRBJ2-3	TRBD2	TGTGCCAGCAGCATAGCGGGAGGAAGCACAGATACGCAGTATTTT	CASSIAGGSTDTQYF
TRBV28	NA	TRBJ1-3	NA	TGTGCCAGCAGTCCCGTCGTGGGCTCGGGAAACACCATATATTTT	CASSPVVGSGNTIYF
TRBV28	NA	TRBJ1-4	TRBD1	TGTGCCAGCAGCTTGACAGGGGGCAGTGAAAAACTGTTTTTT	CASSLTGGSEKLFF
TRBV7-9	NA	TRBJ2-2	NA	TGTGCCAGCAGCTACCCTACCGGGGGAGACACCGGGGAGCTGTTTTTT	CASSYPTGGDTGELFF
TRBV5-4	NA	TRBJ2-1	TRBD2	TGTGCCAGCAGCTCCGGACTAGCGGGCCCCTCCTACAATGAGCAGTTCTTC	CASSSGLAGPSYNEQFF
TRBV11-2	NA	TRBJ2-2	TRBD2	TGTGCCAGCAGCTTAACTAGCGGGGGACCACCAGGGGAGCTGTTTTTT	CASSLTSGGPPGELFF
TRBV9	NA	TRBJ2-7	NA	TGTGCCAGCAGCGTAGGAGGGTGGGACGGGAGCTCCTACGAGCAGTACTTC	CASSVGGWDGSSYEQYF
TRBV5-4	once	TRBJ1-1	TRBD1	TGTGCCAGCAGCCTGACAGGGACGGACACTGAAGCTTTCTTT	CASSLTGTDTEAFF
TRBV6-1	NA	TRBJ2-5	TRBD1	TGTGCCAACGCCAGGACAGGCCAAGAGACCCAGTACTTC	CANARTGQETQYF
TRBV6-5	once	TRBJ2-7	NA	TGTGCCAGCAGTGAAAGGGGCTACGAGCAGTACTTC	CASSERGYEQYF
TRBV6-5	few	TRBJ1-3	NA	TGTGCCAGCAGTATTCAGGGTCCTGGAAACACCATATATTTT	CASSIQGPGNTIYF
TRBV28	NA	TRBJ2-2	NA	TGTGCCAGCAGTTCTTTTAGCACCGGGGAGCTGTTTTTT	CASSSFSTGELFF
TRBV2	NA	TRBJ2-5	NA	TGTGCCAGCAGTGAACCGGGGTTGGACCAGTACTTC	CASSEPGLDQYF
TRBV28	NA	TRBJ1-3	NA	TGTGCCAGCAGTAACGAGGACGGACACTCTGGAAACACCATATATTTT	CASSNEDGHSGNTIYF
TRBV11-2	NA	TRBJ1-2	NA	TGTGCCAGCAGCTTAGCTGCGCGGGGAAACTATGGCTACACCTTC	CASSLAARGNYGYTF
TRBV19	NA	TRBJ1-2	NA	TGTGCCAGTAGTCAGACGTCGGGACAAACATATGGCTACACCTTC	CASSQTSGQTYGYTF
TRBV28	NA	TRBJ1-2	NA	TGTGCCAGCAGTCCCCCAGGGGCGGTCACTAACTATGGCTACACCTTC	CASSPPGAVTNYGYTF
TRBV25-1	few	TRBJ1-1	TRBD1	TGTGCCACCCAGACAGGGTTAACTGAAGCTTTCTTT	CATQTGLTEAFF
TRBV7-7	few	TRBJ1-5	NA	TGTGCCAGCAGCCCGGGTCTAGATCAGCCCCAGCATTTT	CASSPGLDQPQHF
TRBV9	NA	TRBJ2-3	NA	TGTGCCAGCAGCGTAGGTGCGATAGAGTCGGATACGCAGTATTTT	CASSVGAIESDTQYF
TRBV7-9	NA	TRBJ1-6	NA	TGTGCCATCGGAGGGTTTGGTTCACCCCTCCACTTT	CAIGGFGSPLHF
TRBV28	NA	TRBJ1-6	TRBD1	TGTGCCAGTCGCCCCCGGACAGGGGCGAGTTCACCCCTCCACTTT	CASRPRTGASSPLHF
TRBV2	few	TRBJ2-1	NA	TGTGCCAGCAGTGATAGTTCCTACAATGAGCAGTTCTTC	CASSDSSYNEQFF
TRBV6-5	NA	TRBJ2-7	NA	TGTGCCACCACGCGTCGGGGAGCCTACGAGCAGTACTTC	CATTRRGAYEQYF
TRBV19	NA	TRBJ1-2	NA	TGTGCCAGTAGTATTACTGAGAGATATGGCTACACCTTC	CASSITERYGYTF
TRBV20-1	NA	TRBJ1-1	NA	TGCAGTGTGCGGGAGAACACTGAAGCTTTCTTT	CSVRENTEAFF
TRBV5-6	NA	TRBJ2-7	TRBD2	TGTGCCAGCAGCTTGGCCGGTAGCGGGGGGGGCTACGAGCAGTACTTC	CASSLAGSGGGYEQYF
TRBV30	NA	TRBJ1-5	NA	TGTGCCTGGAGTGTAGGCCAGGGGAATCAGCCCCAGCATTTT	CAWSVGQGNQPQHF
TRBV7-2	NA	TRBJ2-3	NA	TGTGCCAGCAGCGGCCCCCGGGGGTCAGATACGCAGTATTTT	CASSGPRGSDTQYF
TRBV7-9	NA	TRBJ2-1	TRBD2	TGTGCCAGCAGCTTGGTAGCGGGAGGGCCGAGGGATGAGCAGTTCTTC	CASSLVAGGPRDEQFF
TRBV5-5	NA	TRBJ2-7	NA	TGTGCCAGCAGCCGCGACAACTACGAGCAGTACTTC	CASSRDNYEQYF
TRBV28	once	TRBJ1-2	NA	TGTGCCAGCAGTTTGCGGGGGCGTCTTGGCTATGGCTACACCTTC	CASSLRGRLGYGYTF
TRBV30	NA	TRBJ2-1	TRBD2	TGTGCCTGGCTAGCGGGAGTCACCAATGAGCAGTTCTTC	CAWLAGVTNEQFF
TRBV7-2	NA	TRBJ2-7	TRBD1	TGTGCCAGCAGCTTAAGACAGGGCAACGAGCAGTACTTC	CASSLRQGNEQYF
TRBV14	NA	TRBJ2-5	NA	TGTGCCAGCAGCCAAGAGCACAGGTCGTGGGAGACCCAGTACTTC	CASSQEHRSWETQYF
TRBV2	NA	TRBJ2-7	TRBD1	TGTGCCAGCACCTCGACAGGGGGCGTTCACTTAAGCCCTTACGAGCAGTACTTC	CASTSTGGVHLSPYEQYF
TRBV7-8	NA	TRBJ1-1	TRBD1	TGTGCCAGCAGTCGACAGGGGATGAACACTGAAGCTTTCTTT	CASSRQGMNTEAFF
TRBV5-1	NA	TRBJ1-2	NA	TGCGCCAGCAGTCGGCGGGTGAGGGACTATGGCTACACCTTC	CASSRRVRDYGYTF
TRBV5-1	NA	TRBJ2-7	TRBD1	TGCGCCAGCAGCCCCAGGGACAGGGAACCCGAGCAGTACTTC	CASSPRDREPEQYF
TRBV4-3	NA	TRBJ1-1	NA	TGCGCCAGCAGCCAAGATTGGGGGGACGGCACTGAAGCTTTCTTT	CASSQDWGDGTEAFF
TRBV11-2	few	TRBJ1-1	NA	TGTGCCAGCAGCTTCCGTACAGGGTTTAACACTGAAGCTTTCTTT	CASSFRTGFNTEAFF
TRBV5-5	NA	TRBJ1-1	NA	TGTGCCAGCAGCTTGTTTCCAGCGGACACTGAAGCTTTCTTT	CASSLFPADTEAFF
TRBV27	few	TRBJ2-1	TRBD1	TGTGCCAGCATTCGTGCCGGGACAGGGGGCCTCAATGAGCAGTTCTTC	CASIRAGTGGLNEQFF
TRBV30	NA	TRBJ2-2	NA	TGTGCCTCGCACCCGCGGCGCAACACCGGGGAGCTGTTTTTT	CASHPRRNTGELFF